This passage covers 19 T cell receptor beta chains from one sample sequenced in a study of blood T cell repertoires in COVID-19. Data came from immunoSEQ multiplex PCR; TCRdb stores just in-frame clones and leaves some out. The sample has approximately 260,000 clones; over 65% are singletons. Material for sequencing was peripheral blood. The receptors were gathered from a man in his fifties or sixties who had recovered from COVID-19.

This clone was seen just once. This chain joins TRBV5-1 and TRBJ1-1; perhaps TRBD1 as D (6 bases). Germline-derived CDR1 and CDR2 are SGHRS and YFSETQ. The ends were cut back, 0 bases at V and 1 base at J, with 10 bases in the middle. The length of the CDR3 is 15 residues. The CDR3 reads CASSLGQVGNTEAFF. The CDR3 coding sequence is TGCGCCAGCAGCTTGGGACAGGTGGGGAACACTGAAGCTTTCTTT. Drawing the rest from reference TRBV5-1 and TRBJ1-1, the complete variable domain is KAGVTQTPRYLIKTRGQQVTLSCSPISGHRSVSWYQQTPGQGLQFLFEYFSETQRNKGNFPGRFSGRQFSNSRSEMNVSTLELGDSALYLCASSLGQVGNTEAFFGQGTRLTVV.

The CDR3 sequence is CASSLTSGTTSTDTQYF. The CDR3 DNA is TGTGCCAGCAGCTTGACGAGCGGGACAACTAGCACAGATACGCAGTATTTT. The chain is built from TRBV7-6 and TRBJ2-3; D is possibly TRBD2 (7 bases). The germline V and J ends were trimmed by 3 bases and 0 bases, with 16 bases remaining between them. CDR3 length equals 17 residues. Germline CDR1 reads SGHVS; CDR2 reads FNYEAQ.

The chain joins TRBV6-4 to TRBJ1-6, with D unresolved. Trimming pared 2 bases from V and 10 bases from J, leaving 9 bases between. Per germline, CDR1 MRHNA and CDR2 SNTAGT. CDR3 length equals 13 residues. The CDR3 sequence is CASSDREGSPLHF. In DNA, the CDR3 is TGTGCCAGCAGTGACAGGGAGGGATCACCCCTCCACTTT.

This rearrangement joins TRBV14 to TRBJ2-7; 13 bases map to TRBD2. The V and J ends lost 3 bases and 5 bases, in that order; junction bases with no gene match: 4. This CDR3 is 15 amino acids long. From germline, CDR1 is SGHDN and CDR2 FVKESK. The CDR3 reads CASSHWTSGRNEQYF. The DNA of the CDR3 is TGTGCCAGCAGCCACTGGACTAGCGGGAGAAACGAGCAGTACTTC. The complete variable domain, with remaining parts taken from reference TRBV14 and TRBJ2-7, reads EAGVTQFPSHSVIEKGQTVTLRCDPISGHDNLYWYRRVMGKEIKFLLHFVKESKQDESGMPNNRFLAERTGGTYSTLKVQPAELEDSGVYFCASSHWTSGRNEQYFGPGTRLTVT.

The chain is built from TRBV6-6 and TRBJ2-7; TRBD2 agrees at 14 bases. CDR1 is MNHNY, CDR2 SVGAGI, per germline (reference sequence). Trimming cost V 5 bases and J 0 bases; bases outside gene matches: 0. The CDR3 sequence is 15 residues long. CDR3 protein: CASSGTSGSSYEQYF. In DNA form, the CDR3 reads TGTGCCAGCAGTGGGACTAGCGGGAGCTCCTACGAGCAGTACTTC.

The V call is TRBV18, the J call TRBJ1-5; a possible D gene is TRBD1 (5 bases). The CDR3 sequence is 14 residues long. Germline CDR1 reads KGHSH; CDR2 reads LQKENI. V lost 5 bases and J 5 bases, leaving 13 bases between the germline ends. The CDR3 loop is CASSAQSTDQPQHF. In nucleotides, the CDR3 is TGTGCCAGCTCAGCACAGTCGACAGATCAGCCCCAGCATTTT.

The chain recombines TRBV3-1 (or the pseudogene TRBV3-2) with TRBJ1-1; a weak D match, TRBD1 (5 bases). Trimming removed 0 bases at V and 10 bases at J, with 15 bases between. The germline V gene encodes CDR1 LGHDT and CDR2 YNNKEL (reference sequence). The CDR3 extends over 14 amino acids. CDR3 region: CASSQDVRGGGAFF. The CDR3 nucleotides are TGTGCCAGCAGCCAAGATGTTCGTGGGGGGGGAGCTTTCTTT.

CDR3 nucleotides: TGTGCCAGCAGTCTCCTAGGTCTTGGAGAGACCCAGTACTTC. This sequence encodes CASSLLGLGETQYF. The chain uses TRBV28 and TRBJ2-5; D remains unclear. The germline V gene encodes CDR1 MDHEN and CDR2 SYDVKM. Deletions cut 5 bases from V and 4 bases from J, with 14 bases between. The CDR3 has 14 amino acids.

V usage is TRBV2 and J usage is TRBJ1-2; no reliable D call. Trimming left V 1 base short and J 2 bases short, with 11 bases between. Per germline, CDR1 SNHLY and CDR2 FYNNEI. This CDR3 region has 15 residues. The CDR3 DNA reads as TGTGCCAGCAGTGAAGGGTTGGCTTTGAACTATGGCTACACCTTC. This translates into CASSEGLALNYGYTF.

The chain employs TRBV5-1 and TRBJ1-2; 12 bases line up with TRBD1. Germline V lookup: CDR1 SGHRS, CDR2 YFSETQ. Trimming removed 0 bases from V and 8 bases from J; junction bases left unmatched: 5. This CDR3 comprises 15 residues. DNA of the CDR3: TGCGCCAGCAGCTTGGAGGGACAGGGGGCGCTGGGCTACACCTTC. Translation gives CASSLEGQGALGYTF.

The chain carries TRBV19 and TRBJ1-5; weak D call: TRBD1 (6 bases). Trimming stripped 6 bases from V and 0 bases from J, with 9 bases between. This CDR3 comprises 14 residues. The germline V gene encodes CDR1 LNHDA and CDR2 SQIVND (reference sequence). The chain's CDR3 is CASRVGASNQPQHF. CDR3 nucleotides: TGTGCCAGTAGGGTGGGGGCTAGCAATCAGCCCCAGCATTTT.

In this sample, this clone turned up once. The J gene is TRBJ1-3, the V gene TRBV7-9, with unresolved D. The CDR3 sequence is 14 residues long. V dropped 1 base and J dropped 0 bases, with 4 bases sitting between them. Germline CDR1 SEHNR, CDR2 FQNEAQ (reference sequence). The DNA of the CDR3 is TGTGCCAGCAGCTTAGTGAGCTCTGGAAACACCATATATTTT. Amino acids: CASSLVSSGNTIYF.

Note on this clone: It is unclear where the CDR3 begins or ends on the DNA, so no DNA is shown, and the CDR3 is as TCRdb lists it. This chain joins TRBV4-1 and TRBJ1-3; the table's D call, TRBD1, was not checked against the DNA. The CDR3 has 12 residues if both end residues are counted. CDR1 is MGHRA, CDR2 YSYEKL, per germline. CDR3 sequence reads: CASSHFGQGIYF.

The chain is built from TRBV5-4 and TRBJ2-3; D not resolved. Trimming cost V 1 base and J 4 bases, with 4 bases left between them. The CDR3 length is 12 residues. Germline-derived CDR1 and CDR2 are SGHNT and YYREEE (reference sequence). This chain's CDR3 is CASSLTPDTQYF. In DNA, the CDR3 is TGTGCCAGCAGCTTGACACCAGATACGCAGTATTTT.

CDR3 sequence: CASSIGQGVVEKLFF. CDR3 DNA: TGCGCCAGCAGCATCGGACAGGGGGTGGTTGAAAAACTGTTTTTT. The chain employs TRBV5-1 and TRBJ1-4; TRBD1 agrees at 10 bases. The germline gives CDR1 SGHRS, CDR2 YFSETQ. The trim removed 4 bases at V and 7 bases at J, leaving 7 bases unmatched. The CDR3 totals 15 residues.

V usage is TRBV6-1 and J usage is TRBJ1-5, with D hard to call. The CDR3 has 15 residues. The V end lost 1 base, the J end lost 9 bases, and 16 bases lay between the germline ends. Germline V gene data show CDR1 as MNHNS and CDR2 as SASEGT. The CDR3 is CASSEGGGFLGPQHF. The CDR3 nucleotides are TGTGCCAGCAGTGAAGGCGGTGGTTTCTTGGGGCCCCAGCATTTT.

The chain is built from TRBV3-1 (or the pseudogene TRBV3-2) and TRBJ2-6, with a possible D match to TRBD2 (6 bases). The V gene lost 2 bases and the J gene lost 4 bases, with 18 bases spanning the gap. CDR3 length: 18 residues. Germline values: CDR1 LGHDT, CDR2 YNNKEL (reference sequence). CDR3 nucleotide sequence: TGTGCCAGCAGCCAATTGAGGAGGGAGCTAGCGGGGGCCAACGTCCTGACTTTC. Amino acids: CASSQLRRELAGANVLTF.

J is TRBJ2-7 and V is TRBV4-1; possibly TRBD1 for D (6 bases). The germline CDR1 and CDR2 sequences are MGHRA and YSYEKL. V was pared by 5 bases and J by 7 bases, with 21 bases between. The CDR3 has 15 residues. CDR3 sequence reads: CASSSQPGHPREQYF. CDR3 nucleotide sequence: TGCGCCAGCAGCTCCCAGCCGGGACACCCTCGGGAGCAGTACTTC.

The gene calls are TRBV3-1 (or the pseudogene TRBV3-2) and TRBJ1-2; 8 bases fit TRBD1. The CDR3 spans 15 residues. V lost 1 base, J lost 4 bases, and 5 bases stayed unmatched. Germline V CDR1 and CDR2: LGHDT, YNNKEL (reference sequence). CDR3 in amino acids: CASSQGGQGAYGYTF. For the CDR3, the DNA is TGTGCCAGCAGCCAAGGGGGCCAGGGGGCCTATGGCTACACCTTC.